The 16 T cell receptor beta chains listed next were all sequenced from one sample in a study of T cells in women clearing cervical HPV infection. Using immunoSEQ multiplex PCR, the repertoire was profiled, and TCRdb retains in-frame clones only, with some absent. This table lists under 40,000 clones. Sequenced sample: blood buffy coat. Every receptor here comes from a woman between 18 and 69 years old with a cervical HPV16 infection that either progressed to CIN3+ or cleared (not recorded which).

Concerning this clone itself: The observed sequence ends 3 residues before the CDR3 terminus, with the missing tail filled in from the germline J gene. The chain recombines TRBV7-2 with TRBJ2-3, with 9 bases aligning to TRBD2. Trimming at V came to 5 bases and at J to 4 bases, leaving 7 bases not matched to a gene. CDR1 and CDR2 from the germline V gene are SGHTA and FQGNSA. The CDR3 has 15 amino acids. CDR3 DNA, as far as it was read: TGTGCCAGCAGCCCCCAGGGCGGGGGGGCAGATACG. It yields the protein CASSPQGGGADT. The CDR3 reads in full as CASSPQGGGADTQYF.

Regarding this clone: The read ends 3 residues before the CDR3 terminus; that terminus is restored from the germline J gene. The V and J genes are TRBV20-1 and TRBJ1-2, with D possibly TRBD1 on 5 matching bases. The CDR3 runs 12 residues. Trimming took off 5 bases at V and 4 bases at J, with 11 bases between the two ends. Germline-derived CDR1 and CDR2 are DFQATT and SNEGSKA (reference sequence). The CDR3 DNA, read in part, is TGCAGTGCTCTGACCAGGGTCTATGGC. Translating gives CSALTRVYG. The CDR3 reads in full as CSALTRVYGYTF.

To note about this clone: The DNA ends 3 residues before the CDR3 does, and the rest of the CDR3 is filled in from the germline J gene. The gene calls are TRBV30 and TRBJ1-1, with 7 bases that match TRBD1. The V segment lost 4 bases and the J segment 1 base; nucleotides outside the gene matches: 6. Germline values: CDR1 GTSNPN, CDR2 SVGIG (reference sequence). The CDR3 totals 14 residues. CDR3 sequence: CAWNRGGSNTEAFF. The part of the CDR3 DNA that was read is TGTGCCTGGAACAGGGGAGGATCGAACACTGAA.

As concerns this clone: The CDR3 extends 3 residues past the end of the read, so its final part is completed from the germline J gene. The rearrangement uses TRBV18 and TRBJ2-7; 10 bases are a match to TRBD1. CDR3 length: 17 residues. Looked up from germline, CDR1 is KGHSH and CDR2 is LQKENI. The V segment lost 3 bases and the J segment 5 bases; nucleotides outside the gene matches: 13. The CDR3 region is CASSPRGTGTGAHEQYF. The sequenced part of the CDR3 DNA is TGTGCCAGCTCACCCCGGGGCACCGGGACAGGGGCCCACGAG. Full variable domain (missing parts from reference TRBV18 and TRBJ2-7): NAGVMQNPRHLVRRRGQEARLRCSPMKGHSHVYWYRQLPEEGLKFMVYLQKENIIDESGMPKERFSAEFPKEGPSILRIQQVVRGDSAAYFCASSPRGTGTGAHEQYFGPGTRLTVT.

The sequenced CDR3 bases are TGTGCCAGCAGCTCGGCCGAGGGGCAGGCAGATACG. Encoded protein: CASSSAEGQADT. The entire CDR3 protein is CASSSAEGQADTQYF. This sequence joins TRBV7-2 and TRBJ2-3; D assignment may be TRBD1 or TRBD2 (5 bases each). The read ends 3 residues early relative to the CDR3; the germline J gene fills the gap. This CDR3 spans 15 amino acids. V lost 4 bases, J lost 4 bases, and 15 bases lay in between. Germline V gives CDR1 SGHTA, CDR2 FQGNSA.

About this clone: Coverage ceases 3 residues before the CDR3 finishes, and the germline J gene fills in the end. The rearrangement links TRBV10-2 to TRBJ1-4; 9 bases agree with TRBD1. CDR1 is WSHSY, CDR2 SAAADI, per germline. The CDR3 consists of 15 residues. The trim removed 3 bases at V and 4 bases at J, leaving 3 bases unmatched. The sequenced CDR3 bases are TGCGCCAGCAGTGACCCGGGACAGGGTAATGAAAAA. Its protein is CASSDPGQGNEK. The entire CDR3 reads CASSDPGQGNEKLFF.

Turning to this clone: The read falls 3 residues short of the CDR3 end, and the missing part is taken from the germline J gene. The J gene is TRBJ1-2, the V gene TRBV19; D gene ambiguous. The CDR3 has 13 residues. The V gene's germline CDR1 is LNHDA and CDR2 SQIVND (reference sequence). The CDR3 region is CASSMGQAYDYTF. The part of the CDR3 DNA that was read is TGTGCCAGTAGTATGGGTCAGGCCTACGAC.

With regard to this clone: The CDR3 end lies 3 residues beyond the end of the read and is filled in from the germline J gene. The J gene is TRBJ1-4, the V gene TRBV7-9, with D possibly being TRBD1 (6 bases). CDR3 length equals 15 residues. CDR1 is SEHNR and CDR2 is FQNEAQ in the germline V gene (reference sequence). The V and J ends lost 5 bases and 3 bases respectively, with 13 bases between them. The CDR3 DNA, read in part, is TGTGCCAGCAGCAGGGGGGGGTCGGCTAATGAAAAA. Its translation: CASSRGGSANEK. The full CDR3 reads CASSRGGSANEKLFF.

As regards this clone: The sequence runs out 3 residues before the end of the CDR3; the remainder is reconstructed from the germline J gene. V is TRBV7-6 and J is TRBJ2-2, with TRBD1 as a possible D gene (6 bases). The CDR3 runs 13 residues. The germline V gene encodes CDR1 SGHVS and CDR2 FNYEAQ. The CDR3 loop is CASGDRFNSPLFF. The sequenced part of the CDR3 DNA is TGTGCCAGCGGAGACAGGTTCAATTCACCG.

A note on this clone: The read finishes 3 residues shy of the CDR3 end, and the germline J gene is used to complete it. The J gene is TRBJ2-2, the V gene TRBV7-8, with D tentatively TRBD2 (7 bases). CDR1 and CDR2 from the germline V gene are SGHVS and FQNEAQ. The CDR3 runs to 17 residues. The sequenced CDR3 bases are TGTGCCAGCAGCTTAGCGGGTAGGGCGGGGGCTAATGAAAAG. Translation gives CASSLAGRAGANEK. The full CDR3 reads CASSLAGRAGANEKLFF.

Points on this clone: The CDR3 end lies 3 residues beyond the end of the read and is filled in from the germline J gene. This chain connects TRBV20-1 to TRBJ1-5; tentatively, D is TRBD1 (6 bases). CDR3 length equals 13 residues. Germline V gives CDR1 DFQATT, CDR2 SNEGSKA (reference sequence). Trimming stripped 6 bases from V and 3 bases from J, with 12 bases between. CDR3 protein: CSASGGANQPQHF. The covered CDR3 bases are TGCAGTGCCAGTGGGGGGGCCAATCAGCCC.

Turning to this clone: From the germline J gene comes the end of the CDR3, since the read stops 3 residues before it. The chain couples TRBV30 to TRBJ1-2, with D tentatively TRBD1 (5 bases). CDR1 is GTSNPN and CDR2 is SVGIG in the germline V gene (reference sequence). CDR3 size: 12 residues. The CDR3 loop reads CAWRGGVWDYTF. The covered CDR3 bases are TGTGCCTGGAGAGGAGGGGTATGGGAC.

A note on this clone: Coverage ceases 3 residues before the CDR3 finishes, and the germline J gene fills in the end. The chain combines TRBV20-1 with TRBJ2-7; 8 positions agree with TRBD2. V lost 1 base to trimming and J lost 2 bases; unmatched junction nucleotides: 13. This CDR3 is 17 amino acids long. Per germline, CDR1 DFQATT and CDR2 SNEGSKA (reference sequence). CDR3 bases read: TGCAGTGCTAGAGCTCCCCCCCTTAGCGGGACACCCTACGAG. It codes for CSARAPPLSGTPYE. The CDR3 as a whole reads CSARAPPLSGTPYEQYF.

As to this clone: Read data end 3 residues before the CDR3 end; the end is taken from the germline J gene. The J gene is TRBJ2-7, the V gene TRBV4-1; 9 bases are shared with TRBD1. After removal of 4 bases from V and 2 bases from J, the junction contained 3 bases not matched to a gene. Looked up from germline, CDR1 is MGHRA and CDR2 is YSYEKL. The CDR3 runs 14 residues. CDR3 residues: CASSPGQGTYEQYF. The CDR3 DNA, read in part, is TGCGCCAGCAGCCCGGGACAGGGAACCTACGAG.

In regard to this clone: The read stops 3 residues short of the end of the CDR3; the missing end is completed from the germline J gene. V gene TRBV7-2 combines with J gene TRBJ2-3, with D perhaps TRBD2 (6 bases). Germline CDR1 and CDR2: SGHTA and FQGNSA. CDR3 length: 15 residues. CDR3 DNA (partial): TGTGCCAGCAGCTTACAAGGGCTAGCGTTGGAGACG. As protein: CASSLQGLALET. The entire CDR3 is CASSLQGLALETQYF.

Comment on this clone: The CDR3 goes on 3 residues after the read ends, and that part is filled in from the germline J gene. The gene calls are TRBV2 and TRBJ2-3; 8 nucleotides line up with TRBD2. The CDR3 length is 15 residues. Germline assignment: CDR1 SNHLY and CDR2 FYNNEI. Germline trimming cut 5 bases from V and 5 bases from J; bases unmatched to any gene: 9. The CDR3 loop is CASSLGGGLGDTQYF. Incomplete CDR3 DNA: TGTGCCAGCAGTCTCGGGGGGGGGCTAGGAGATACG.